The 18 T cell receptor beta chains listed next were all sequenced from one sample in a study of response to subunit inactivated influenza vaccine. One entry per CDR3 protein results from TCRdb running MiXCR on the RT-PCR reads. The sample shows roughly 700,000 distinct CDR3 sequences, approximately 15% of them seen only once. This sample comprised PBMCs from blood, obtained approximately 15 days before vaccination. The receptor source for this set is a man aged 45 to 65 who received an inactivated influenza vaccine.

The V and J genes are TRBV7-2 and TRBJ2-7, with TRBD2 matching over 8 bases. V dropped 0 bases and J dropped 5; count of bases not matched to a gene: 0. The CDR3 sequence is 13 residues long. In germline, CDR1 is SGHTA, CDR2 FQGNSA. The CDR3 reads CASSLARGDEQYF. As DNA, the CDR3 is TGTGCCAGCAGCTTAGCGCGGGGGGACGAGCAGTACTTC.

The chain is built from TRBV7-2 and TRBJ1-2; D perhaps matches TRBD1 (6 bases). The V gene lost 7 bases and the J gene lost 4 bases, with 22 bases spanning the gap. The CDR3 has 16 residues. The germline V gene has CDR1 SGHTA and CDR2 FQGNSA. CDR3 region: CASIFQSGRTVYGYTF. CDR3 DNA sequence: TGTGCCAGCATCTTTCAATCCGGACGGACAGTCTATGGCTACACCTTC.

Comment on this clonotype: This could be a read error, since a much larger clone is one nucleotide away. The chain couples TRBV7-9 to TRBJ2-7; 9 bases align to TRBD2. This CDR3 region has 14 residues. The germline V gene encodes CDR1 SEHNR and CDR2 FQNEAQ (reference sequence). This CDR3 is CASRYSGSSYEHYF. CDR3 bases: TGTGCCAGCAGATATAGCGGGAGCTCCTACGAGCATTACTTC.

This clonotype was seen more than once but under ten times. The chain links TRBV7-9 to TRBJ2-7; 15 bases align to TRBD2. J gave up 2 bases and V 5 bases, and 4 bases lay outside the gene matches. The CDR3 totals 16 residues. The V gene's germline CDR1 is SEHNR and CDR2 FQNEAQ (reference sequence). The CDR3 DNA follows: TGTGCCAGCAGCCGAAGGACTAGCGGGAGGGCCTACGAGCAGTACTTC. This translates into CASSRRTSGRAYEQYF.

This clonotype was seen a handful of times. The chain uses TRBV5-1 and TRBJ2-3; D may be TRBD1 or TRBD2 (5 bases each). Germline CDR1 reads SGHRS; CDR2 reads YFSETQ. The V and J ends lost 4 bases and 5 bases respectively, with 14 bases between them. This CDR3 contains 14 residues. The CDR3, as DNA: TGCGCCAGCAGCCCCGGGACCAATAAAGATACGCAGTATTTT. Protein sequence: CASSPGTNKDTQYF.

The chain combines TRBV28 with TRBJ2-3; 11 bases fit TRBD2. The germline V gene has CDR1 MDHEN and CDR2 SYDVKM. The CDR3 runs to 15 residues. After removal of 2 bases from V and 5 bases from J, the junction contained 3 bases not matched to a gene. CDR3 sequence (DNA): TGTGCCAGCAGTTTACTAGCGGGAGGCAGAGATACGCAGTATTTT. Translation: CASSLLAGGRDTQYF.

The chain employs TRBV5-5 and TRBJ2-7; 8 bases are shared with TRBD1. The CDR3 runs to 14 residues. CDR1 SGHKS and CDR2 YYEKEE come from the germline V gene (reference sequence). The junction had 7 bases not matched to a gene; V was cut back by 5 bases and J by 3 bases. This CDR3 reads CASSYWTGNYEQYF. As DNA, the CDR3 is TGTGCCAGCAGTTACTGGACAGGGAACTACGAGCAGTACTTC.

This clonotype was seen a few times. The chain links TRBV6-1 to TRBJ1-5; no clear D gene. The germline gives CDR1 MNHNS, CDR2 SASEGT. This CDR3 has 15 amino acids. Trimming pared 3 bases from V and 0 bases from J, leaving 9 bases between. The CDR3 reads CASSDYRNSNQPQHF. CDR3 in DNA: TGTGCCAGCAGTGATTATAGGAATAGCAATCAGCCCCAGCATTTT.

J is TRBJ1-6 and V is TRBV6-1, with 9 positions matching TRBD1. CDR1 is MNHNS and CDR2 is SASEGT in the germline V gene. This CDR3 comprises 14 residues. V was pared by 6 bases and J by 9 bases, with 6 bases of the junction left unmatched. The CDR3 bases are TGTGCCAGCAGAATGGACAGGGGTGGTTCACCCCTCCACTTT. Translating it yields CASRMDRGGSPLHF.

This clonotype has just a few counts. The gene calls are TRBV7-2 and TRBJ1-1; D ambiguous. The CDR3 is 15 amino acids. The germline CDR1 and CDR2 sequences are SGHTA and FQGNSA. Trimming removed 5 bases from V and 5 bases from J, with 18 bases in between. The CDR3 coding sequence is TGTGCCAGCAGCGCTCCCCCGGACGGATATACTGAAGCTTTCTTT. This codes for CASSAPPDGYTEAFF.

This clonotype appeared many times. The chain carries TRBV10-1 and TRBJ2-7; D is undetermined. The germline gives CDR1 WNHNN, CDR2 SYGVQD (reference sequence). V lost 0 bases and J 2 bases, leaving 2 bases between the germline ends. The CDR3 spans 12 residues. The CDR3 DNA follows: TGCGCCAGCAGTGAGTCGACCTACGAGCAGTACTTC. Protein sequence: CASSESTYEQYF.

This clonotype was seen many times. The chain combines TRBV12-3 or TRBV12-4 with TRBJ1-2; possible D gene TRBD1, 6 bases. Trimming took off 1 base at V and 5 bases at J, with 14 bases between the two ends. This CDR3 has 15 amino acids. The DNA for the CDR3 is TGTGCCAGCAGTTTAGGGCTTACAGGGTCTTATGGCTACACCTTC. It encodes CASSLGLTGSYGYTF.

The CDR3 here is CASSLVASSVNEQFF. CDR3 nucleotide sequence: TGTGCCAGCAGTTTAGTGGCTTCATCCGTCAATGAGCAGTTCTTC. This sequence joins TRBV27 and TRBJ2-1; D call uncertain. Trimming cost V 2 bases and J 6 bases, with 14 bases left between them. The CDR3 extends over 15 amino acids. Per the germline V gene, CDR1 is MNHEY and CDR2 is SMNVEV (reference sequence).

The V and J genes are TRBV5-1 and TRBJ2-1; TRBD1 matches 7 bases. The germline V gene has CDR1 SGHRS and CDR2 YFSETQ. CDR3 length: 15 residues. The V gene end was trimmed by 2 bases and the J gene end by 3 bases; junction bases not matched to a gene: 5. CDR3 sequence reads: CASSLGQVLYNEQFF. CDR3 bases: TGCGCCAGCAGCTTAGGACAGGTGCTCTACAATGAGCAGTTCTTC.

Only a few counts were recorded for this clonotype. This chain links TRBV4-2 with TRBJ1-4, with 8 positions matching TRBD1. CDR1 is LGHNA, CDR2 YNFKEQ, per germline. V lost 1 base and J lost 5; bases outside the gene matches: 6. CDR3 length: 16 amino acids. The CDR3 DNA sequence: TGTGCCAGCAGCCAAGCCGGGACAGGACTCAATGAAAAACTGTTTTTT. This codes for CASSQAGTGLNEKLFF.

This clonotype was seen a handful of times. This chain links TRBV10-2 with TRBJ1-1; 7 bases fit TRBD1. Trimming removed 9 bases from V and 6 bases from J; junction bases left unmatched: 7. Germline loops: CDR1 WSHSY, CDR2 SAAADI. The CDR3 sequence is 12 residues long. The CDR3 is CASTGVGAEAFF. CDR3 bases: TGCGCCAGTACAGGGGTAGGAGCTGAAGCTTTCTTT.

There are a few counts of this clonotype. The rearrangement joins TRBV4-3 to TRBJ2-1; the match to TRBD2 covers 8 bases. Germline loops: CDR1 LGHNA, CDR2 YSLEER. V lost 0 bases and J lost 9; bases outside the gene matches: 7. The CDR3 loop spans 15 amino acids. CDR3 sequence: CASSQESGGRAEQFF. Here the CDR3 DNA reads TGCGCCAGCAGCCAAGAGTCGGGAGGGCGGGCTGAGCAGTTCTTC.

This clonotype has a handful of counts. The chain carries TRBV5-1 and TRBJ2-3, with 14 bases that match TRBD2. Looked up from germline, CDR1 is SGHRS and CDR2 is YFSETQ. V shed 3 bases, J shed 2 bases, and the junction held 17 bases outside the gene matches. This CDR3 is 21 amino acids long. The CDR3 sequence: CASSSANTGLAGVLNTDTQYF. The CDR3 DNA follows: TGCGCCAGCAGCTCGGCGAATACGGGACTAGCGGGAGTTCTAAACACAGATACGCAGTATTTT.